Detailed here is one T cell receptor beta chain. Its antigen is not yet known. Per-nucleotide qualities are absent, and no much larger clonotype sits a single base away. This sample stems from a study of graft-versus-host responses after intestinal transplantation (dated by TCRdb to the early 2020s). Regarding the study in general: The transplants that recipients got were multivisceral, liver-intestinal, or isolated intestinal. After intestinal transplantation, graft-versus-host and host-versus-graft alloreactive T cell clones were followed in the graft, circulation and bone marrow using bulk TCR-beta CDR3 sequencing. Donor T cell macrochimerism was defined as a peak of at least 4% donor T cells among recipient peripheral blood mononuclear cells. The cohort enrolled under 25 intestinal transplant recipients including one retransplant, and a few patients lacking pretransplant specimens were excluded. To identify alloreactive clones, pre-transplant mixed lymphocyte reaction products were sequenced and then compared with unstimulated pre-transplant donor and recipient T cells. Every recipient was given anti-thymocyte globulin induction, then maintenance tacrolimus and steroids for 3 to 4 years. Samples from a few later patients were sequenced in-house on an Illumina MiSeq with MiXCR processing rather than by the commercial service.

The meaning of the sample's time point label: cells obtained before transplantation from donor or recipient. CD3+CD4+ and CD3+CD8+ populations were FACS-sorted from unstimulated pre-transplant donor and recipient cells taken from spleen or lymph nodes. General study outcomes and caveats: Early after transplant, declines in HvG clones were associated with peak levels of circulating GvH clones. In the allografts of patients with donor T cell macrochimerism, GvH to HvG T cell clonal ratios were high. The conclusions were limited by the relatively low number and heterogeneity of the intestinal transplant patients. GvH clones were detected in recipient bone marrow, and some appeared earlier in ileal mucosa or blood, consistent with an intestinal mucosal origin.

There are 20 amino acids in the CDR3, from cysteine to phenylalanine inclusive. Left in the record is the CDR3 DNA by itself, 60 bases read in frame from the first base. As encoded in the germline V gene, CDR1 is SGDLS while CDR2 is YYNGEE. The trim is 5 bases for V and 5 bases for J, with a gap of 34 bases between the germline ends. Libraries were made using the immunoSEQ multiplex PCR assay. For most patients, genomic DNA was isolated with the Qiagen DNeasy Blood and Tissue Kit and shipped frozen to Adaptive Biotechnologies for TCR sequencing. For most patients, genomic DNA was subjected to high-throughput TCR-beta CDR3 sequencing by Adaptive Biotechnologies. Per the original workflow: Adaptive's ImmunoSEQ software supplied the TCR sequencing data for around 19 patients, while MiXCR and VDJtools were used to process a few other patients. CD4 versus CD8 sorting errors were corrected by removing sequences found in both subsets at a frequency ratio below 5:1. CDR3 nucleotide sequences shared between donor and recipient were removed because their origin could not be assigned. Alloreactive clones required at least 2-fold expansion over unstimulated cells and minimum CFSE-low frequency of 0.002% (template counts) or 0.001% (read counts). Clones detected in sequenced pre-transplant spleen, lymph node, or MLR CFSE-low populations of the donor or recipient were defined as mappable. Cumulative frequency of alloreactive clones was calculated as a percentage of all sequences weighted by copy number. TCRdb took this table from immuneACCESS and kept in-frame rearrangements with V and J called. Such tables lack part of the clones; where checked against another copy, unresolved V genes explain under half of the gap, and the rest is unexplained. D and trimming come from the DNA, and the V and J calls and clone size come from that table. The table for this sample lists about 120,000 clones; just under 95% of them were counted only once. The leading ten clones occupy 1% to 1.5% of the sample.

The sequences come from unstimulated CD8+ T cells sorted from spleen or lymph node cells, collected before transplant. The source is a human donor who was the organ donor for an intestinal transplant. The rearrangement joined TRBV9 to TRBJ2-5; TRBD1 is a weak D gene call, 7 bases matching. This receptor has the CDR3 CASSYALDFSNQGEVETQYF. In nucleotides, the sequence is TGTGCCAGCAGTTATGCCCTAGACTTTTCTAACCAGGGGGAGGTGGAGACCCAGTACTTC.